The rows below give T cell receptor beta chains drawn from one sample of a study of cytomegalovirus exposure and HLA in healthy donors. The assay was immunoSEQ multiplex PCR, and TCRdb's table has in-frame clones only and misses some. Of about 250,000 clones in the sample, roughly nine tenths were seen once. The sample taken for sequencing was PBMCs. The receptors shown here come from a man in his late teens or twenties in good health and CMV-seropositive. The CDR3 runs from the conserved cysteine through the conserved F or W. A D gene is named only where the DNA matches it firmly. For some rows the clone size is stated as once, few or many, or as a class when expanded; others skip it.

clone_size	v_call	j_call	d_call	cdr3_aa	cdr3_nt
NA	TRBV7-8	TRBJ2-7	TRBD1	CASSPGTGSHEQYF	TGTGCCAGCAGCCCAGGGACAGGGTCCCACGAGCAGTACTTC
NA	TRBV11-3	TRBJ2-7	NA	CASSLGQGNEQYF	TGTGCCAGCAGCTTAGGTCAGGGTAACGAGCAGTACTTC
NA	TRBV5-1	TRBJ2-5	TRBD2	CASSHTSGRAGETQYF	TGCGCCAGCAGCCATACTAGCGGGAGGGCCGGTGAGACCCAGTACTTC
NA	TRBV28	TRBJ2-1	NA	CASVRLGYNEQFF	TGTGCCAGCGTGCGACTAGGTTACAATGAGCAGTTCTTC
NA	TRBV30	TRBJ2-7	NA	CAWSPISYEQYF	TGTGCCTGGAGTCCCATCTCCTACGAGCAGTACTTC
NA	TRBV27	TRBJ2-7	NA	CASSLLAEHYEQYF	TGTGCCAGCAGTTTACTAGCAGAACACTACGAGCAGTACTTC
NA	TRBV29-1	TRBJ2-3	NA	CSVDSQGGTDTQYF	TGCAGCGTCGATAGTCAGGGTGGCACAGATACGCAGTATTTT
few	TRBV2	TRBJ1-2	NA	CASIQGKDGYTF	TGTGCCAGCATCCAGGGGAAGGACGGCTACACCTTC
NA	TRBV27	TRBJ2-2	NA	CASSPLDSNQGTGELFF	TGTGCCAGCAGTCCCCTAGACAGTAACCAGGGCACCGGGGAGCTGTTTTTT
few	TRBV19	TRBJ1-2	NA	CASKGSLRRRGSYGYTF	TGTGCCAGTAAGGGATCTTTGAGGCGACGCGGGTCTTATGGCTACACCTTC
NA	TRBV5-6	TRBJ1-5	NA	CASSLGLSSDQPQHF	TGTGCCAGCAGCTTGGGATTGTCCTCGGATCAGCCCCAGCATTTT
NA	TRBV6-5	TRBJ1-2	TRBD1	CASSPSHRGQGYTF	TGTGCCAGCAGCCCATCCCACAGGGGGCAGGGCTACACCTTC
NA	TRBV13	TRBJ1-1	TRBD1	CASSQDRGLSTEAFF	TGTGCCAGCAGTCAAGACAGGGGTTTGAGCACTGAAGCTTTCTTT
NA	TRBV5-4	TRBJ2-1	TRBD2	CASSPDEASGKWNEQFF	TGTGCCAGCAGCCCGGACGAAGCTAGCGGGAAATGGAATGAGCAGTTCTTC
NA	TRBV9	TRBJ2-2	TRBD2	CASRALAGEGELFF	TGTGCCAGCAGGGCCCTAGCGGGAGAAGGGGAGCTGTTTTTT
NA	TRBV6-1	TRBJ2-5	NA	CASSELGHLSRETQYF	TGTGCCAGCAGTGAACTGGGACACCTATCGCGGGAGACCCAGTACTTC
NA	TRBV2	TRBJ2-5	NA	CASRGIVETQYF	TGTGCCAGCAGGGGAATAGTGGAGACCCAGTACTTC
NA	TRBV5-1	TRBJ2-7	NA	CASSLTGSYEQYF	TGCGCCAGCAGCCTGACAGGCTCCTACGAGCAGTACTTC
NA	TRBV5-1	TRBJ2-7	TRBD1	CASSLAIRGQYEQYF	TGCGCCAGCAGCTTGGCCATCAGGGGGCAATACGAGCAGTACTTC
once	TRBV11-2	TRBJ2-7	TRBD2	CASSSGTTYEQYF	TGTGCCAGCAGCTCGGGGACTACCTACGAGCAGTACTTC
NA	TRBV5-1	TRBJ2-2	NA	CASSLAGVGNTGELFF	TGCGCCAGCAGCTTGGCTGGGGTCGGGAACACCGGGGAGCTGTTTTTT
NA	TRBV28	TRBJ1-2	NA	CASSHTPQEGDYGYTF	TGTGCCAGCAGTCATACCCCGCAGGAGGGGGACTATGGCTACACCTTC
NA	TRBV18	TRBJ2-1	NA	CASSPEGAEQFF	TGTGCCAGCTCACCGGAGGGAGCTGAGCAGTTCTTC
NA	TRBV28	TRBJ2-7	NA	CASSLLSGGSYEQYF	TGTGCCAGCAGTCTACTTAGCGGAGGCTCCTACGAGCAGTACTTC
NA	TRBV14	TRBJ1-2	NA	CASSLRGGYGYTF	TGTGCCAGCAGCCTTAGGGGGGGGTATGGCTACACCTTC
NA	TRBV7-2	TRBJ2-7	NA	CASSASYEQYF	TGTGCCAGCAGCGCCTCCTACGAGCAGTACTTC
NA	TRBV6-1	TRBJ1-2	NA	CASSERSYGYTF	TGTGCCAGCAGTGAACGGAGCTATGGCTACACCTTC
once	TRBV5-6	TRBJ2-6	NA	CASSLGPYVANVLTF	TGTGCCAGCAGCTTGGGCCCCTATGTGGCCAACGTCCTGACTTTC
NA	TRBV11-2	TRBJ2-3	NA	CASSLSGNTDTQYF	TGTGCCAGCAGCTTATCCGGGAACACAGATACGCAGTATTTT
NA	TRBV2	TRBJ2-7	TRBD1	CASSVSDVTGGFDEQYF	TGTGCCAGCAGTGTCAGCGATGTAACAGGGGGCTTCGACGAGCAGTACTTC
NA	TRBV4-2	TRBJ1-2	NA	CASSQEGQLSTF	TGTGCCAGCAGCCAAGAAGGGCAGCTATCCACCTTC